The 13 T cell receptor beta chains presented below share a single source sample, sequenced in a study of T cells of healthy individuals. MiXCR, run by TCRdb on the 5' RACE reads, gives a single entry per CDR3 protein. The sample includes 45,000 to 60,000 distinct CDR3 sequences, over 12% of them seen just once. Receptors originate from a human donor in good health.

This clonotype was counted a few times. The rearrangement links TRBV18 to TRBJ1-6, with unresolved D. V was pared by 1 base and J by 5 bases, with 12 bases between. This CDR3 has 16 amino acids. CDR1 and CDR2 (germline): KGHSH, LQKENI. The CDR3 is CASSPLPPGNNSPLHF. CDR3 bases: TGTGCCAGCTCACCACTTCCGCCAGGCAATAATTCACCCCTCCACTTT. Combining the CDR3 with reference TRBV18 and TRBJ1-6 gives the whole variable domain NAGVMQNPRHLVRRRGQEARLRCSPMKGHSHVYWYRQLPEEGLKFMVYLQKENIIDESGMPKERFSAEFPKEGPSILRIQQVVRGDSAAYFCASSPLPPGNNSPLHFGNGTRLTVT.

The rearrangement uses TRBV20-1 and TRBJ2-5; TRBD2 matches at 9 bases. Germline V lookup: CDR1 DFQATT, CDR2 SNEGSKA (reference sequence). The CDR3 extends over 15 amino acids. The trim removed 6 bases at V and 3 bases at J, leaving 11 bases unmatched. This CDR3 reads CSATSPGLAKETQYF. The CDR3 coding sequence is TGCAGTGCCACCTCGCCCGGACTAGCGAAAGAGACCCAGTACTTC.

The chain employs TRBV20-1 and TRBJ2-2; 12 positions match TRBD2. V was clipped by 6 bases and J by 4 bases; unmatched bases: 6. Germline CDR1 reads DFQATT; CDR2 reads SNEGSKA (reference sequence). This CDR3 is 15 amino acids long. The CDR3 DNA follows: TGCAGTGCCGCTAGCGGGGGGGCCGTCACCGGGGAGCTGTTTTTT. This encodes CSAASGGAVTGELFF.

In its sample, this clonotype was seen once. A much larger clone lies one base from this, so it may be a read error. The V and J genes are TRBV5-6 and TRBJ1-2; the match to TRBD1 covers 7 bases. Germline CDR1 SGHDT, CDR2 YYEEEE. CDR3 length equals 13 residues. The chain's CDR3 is CASSLGQGDGYNF. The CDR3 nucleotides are TGTGCCAGCAGCTTGGGACAGGGCGATGGCTACAACTTC. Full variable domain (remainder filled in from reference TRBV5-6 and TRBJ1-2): DAGVTQSPTHLIKTRGQQVTLRCSPKSGHDTVSWYQQALGQGPQFIFQYYEEEERQRGNFPDRFSGHQFPNYSSELNVNALLLGDSALYLCASSLGQGDGYNFGSGTRLTVV.

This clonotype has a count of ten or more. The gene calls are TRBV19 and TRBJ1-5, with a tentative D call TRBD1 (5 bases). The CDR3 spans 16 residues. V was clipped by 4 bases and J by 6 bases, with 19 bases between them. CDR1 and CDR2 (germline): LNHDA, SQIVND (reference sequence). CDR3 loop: CASSKVDTGHIQPQHF. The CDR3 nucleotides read TGTGCCAGTAGTAAGGTGGACACAGGCCATATTCAGCCCCAGCATTTT.

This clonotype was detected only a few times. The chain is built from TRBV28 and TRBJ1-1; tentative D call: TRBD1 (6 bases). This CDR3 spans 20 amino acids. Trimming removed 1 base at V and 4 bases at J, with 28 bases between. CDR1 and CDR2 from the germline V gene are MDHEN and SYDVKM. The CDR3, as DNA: TGTGCCAGCAGTTTATTCGGGTTGTTTAGTCCCAACAGGGCTACCACTGAAGCTTTCTTT. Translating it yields CASSLFGLFSPNRATTEAFF. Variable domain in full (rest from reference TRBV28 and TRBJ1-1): DVKVTQSSRYLVKRTGEKVFLECVQDMDHENMFWYRQDPGLGLRLIYFSYDVKMKEKGDIPEGYSVSREKKERFSLILESASTNQTSMYLCASSLFGLFSPNRATTEAFFGQGTRLTVV.

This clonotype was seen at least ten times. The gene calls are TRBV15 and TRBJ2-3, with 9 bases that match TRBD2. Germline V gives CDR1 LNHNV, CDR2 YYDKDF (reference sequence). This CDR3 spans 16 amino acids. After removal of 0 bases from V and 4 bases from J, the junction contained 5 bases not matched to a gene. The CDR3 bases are TGTGCCACCAGCAGAGATCGGGGCGGGAGGGCAGATACGCAGTATTTT. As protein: CATSRDRGGRADTQYF.

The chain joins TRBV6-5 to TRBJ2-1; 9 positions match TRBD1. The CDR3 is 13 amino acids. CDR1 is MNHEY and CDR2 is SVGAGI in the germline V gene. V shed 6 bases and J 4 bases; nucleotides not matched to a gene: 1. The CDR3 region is CASRGTGYNEQFF. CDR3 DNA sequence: TGTGCCAGCAGGGGGACAGGGTACAATGAGCAGTTCTTC.

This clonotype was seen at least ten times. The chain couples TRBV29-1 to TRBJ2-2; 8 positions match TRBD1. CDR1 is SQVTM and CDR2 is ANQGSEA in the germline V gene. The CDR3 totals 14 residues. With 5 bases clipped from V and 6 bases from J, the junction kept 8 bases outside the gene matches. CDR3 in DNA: TGCAGCGTTTTTCGGACAGGGAGATCCGGGGAGCTGTTTTTT. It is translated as CSVFRTGRSGELFF.

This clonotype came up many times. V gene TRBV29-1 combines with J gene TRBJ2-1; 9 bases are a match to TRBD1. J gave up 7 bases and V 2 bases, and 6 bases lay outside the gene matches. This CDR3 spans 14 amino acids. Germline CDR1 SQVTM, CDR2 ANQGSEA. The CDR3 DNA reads TGCAGCGTTGAATCACAGGGGGCCGGGAATGAGCAGTTCTTC. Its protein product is CSVESQGAGNEQFF.

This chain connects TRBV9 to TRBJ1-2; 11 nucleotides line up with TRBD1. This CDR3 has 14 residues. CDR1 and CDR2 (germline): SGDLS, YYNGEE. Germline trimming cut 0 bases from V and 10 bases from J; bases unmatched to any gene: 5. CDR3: CASSVAWTGGDYTF. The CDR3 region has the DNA TGTGCCAGCAGCGTAGCTTGGACAGGGGGCGACTACACCTTC.

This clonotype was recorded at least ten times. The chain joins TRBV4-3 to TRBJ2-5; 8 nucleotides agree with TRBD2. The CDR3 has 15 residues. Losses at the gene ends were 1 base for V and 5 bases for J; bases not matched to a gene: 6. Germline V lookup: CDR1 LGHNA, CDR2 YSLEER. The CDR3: CASSQAGTRGETQYF. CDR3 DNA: TGCGCCAGCAGCCAAGCCGGGACTAGAGGCGAGACCCAGTACTTC.

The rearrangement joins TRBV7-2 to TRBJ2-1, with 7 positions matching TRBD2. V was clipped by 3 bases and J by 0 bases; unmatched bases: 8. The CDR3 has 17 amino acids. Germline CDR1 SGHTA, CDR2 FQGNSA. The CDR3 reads CASSLGRGISSYNEQFF. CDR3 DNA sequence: TGTGCCAGCAGCTTGGGGCGGGGGATCAGCTCCTACAATGAGCAGTTCTTC.